This passage covers 2 T cell receptor beta chains from one sample sequenced in a study of vaccination and CD4 T cells after COVID-19. For these TCRs, the target antigens are not known. Stated treatment: roughly 10-day PBMC culture with coronavirus spike peptide pools or control peptides (ViraFEST assay). An Oncomine TCR Beta short-read assay was used to sequence the DNA from cultured CD4+ T cells. In TCRdb, the PCR reads were re-called with MiXCR into one record per CDR3 protein. The sample holds about 20,000 distinct CDR3 sequences; approximately 57% are singletons and the top ten take approximately 9%. This material consisted of CD4+ T cells from blood, cultured in vitro, taken after SARS-CoV-2 vaccination. All receptors come from a human donor who had recovered from COVID-19.

This chain joins TRBV10-3 and TRBJ1-1; D is ambiguous. Deletions cut 6 bases from V and 0 bases from J, with 5 bases between. The CDR3 length is 12 residues. Germline V gene lookup returns CDR1 ENHRY and CDR2 SYGVKD. CDR3 nucleotide sequence: TGTGCCATCAGGAGTATGAACACTGAAGCTTTCTTT. Amino acids: CAIRSMNTEAFF.

The gene calls are TRBV4-3 and TRBJ1-1; a possible D gene is TRBD1 (5 bases). Deletions cut 3 bases from V and 1 base from J, with 15 bases between. Germline CDR1 is LGHNA and CDR2 is YSLEER. This CDR3 has 16 amino acids. CDR3 in DNA: TGCGCCAGCAGCCAGGGAGTCGGAGGGGCGAACACTGAAGCTTTCTTT. This encodes CASSQGVGGANTEAFF.